Here is one T cell receptor beta chain with its context. Antigen: not known. The data stem from a study of blood T cells in healthy people across ages. The study's findings and limits: Naive T cell percentage and TCR beta diversity correlated strongly.

This CDR3 is 15 amino acids long. From germline, CDR1 is DFQATT and CDR2 SNEGSKA (reference sequence). Trimming took off 4 bases at V and 11 bases at J, with 26 bases between the two ends. Combining a sample-barcoded 5' primer with a J-beta primer mix, a second PCR ran for roughly 7 to 11 cycles. TCRdb re-analysed the 5' RACE reads in MiXCR, keeping a single row per CDR3 protein. Counted here are about 1.5 million distinct CDR3 sequences, about 42% occurring once; the ten biggest clones make up around 4%. Specimen: blood. V and J are TRBV20-1 and TRBJ2-5; D not certain. The sequence came from a woman aged 18-29 years in good health. CDR3 nucleotides: TGCAGTGCTACATCGACAAGCAGGTCCTACAATGAGCAGTACTTC. Translation: CSATSTSRSYNEQYF.